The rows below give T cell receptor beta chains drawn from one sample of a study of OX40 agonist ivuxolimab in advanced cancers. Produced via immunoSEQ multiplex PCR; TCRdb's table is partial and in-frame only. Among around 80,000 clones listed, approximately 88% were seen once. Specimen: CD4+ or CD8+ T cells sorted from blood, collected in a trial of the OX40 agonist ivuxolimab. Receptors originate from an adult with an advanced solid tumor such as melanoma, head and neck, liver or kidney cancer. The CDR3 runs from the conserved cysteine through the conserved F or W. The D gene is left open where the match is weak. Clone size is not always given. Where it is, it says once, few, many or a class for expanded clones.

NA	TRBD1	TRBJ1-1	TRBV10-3	TGTGCCACACAGGGGGTCGACACTGAAGCTTTCTTT	CATQGVDTEAFF
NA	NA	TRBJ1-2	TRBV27	TGTGCCAGCAGTGCGGACAGTAACTATGGCTACACCTTC	CASSADSNYGYTF
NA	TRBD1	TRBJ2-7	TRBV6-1	TGTGCCAGCAGGCAGACAGGGACCTCCTACGAGCAGTACTTC	CASRQTGTSYEQYF
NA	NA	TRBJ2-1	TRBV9	TGTGCCAGCAGCGTAGGGGGGTCCCGATCCTACAATGAGCAGTTCTTC	CASSVGGSRSYNEQFF
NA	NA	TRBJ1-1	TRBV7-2	TGTGCCAGCAGCTTAGAGCCAGGGGTAAGGGGCACTGAAGCTTTCTTT	CASSLEPGVRGTEAFF
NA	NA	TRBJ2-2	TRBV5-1	TGCGCCAGCAGCTTGGGGTTCTCCGGAGGAGGGCCCACCGGGGAGCTGTTTTTT	CASSLGFSGGGPTGELFF
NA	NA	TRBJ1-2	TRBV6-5	TGTGCCAGCAGTCTAGGACAACCGCGCTACACCTTC	CASSLGQPRYTF
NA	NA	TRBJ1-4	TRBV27	TGTGCCAGCAGACCGGGGACTTCTGAAAAACTGTTTTTT	CASRPGTSEKLFF
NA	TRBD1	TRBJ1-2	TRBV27	TGTGCCAGCGGCCGGACAGGCAAGAGCTATGGCTACACCTTC	CASGRTGKSYGYTF
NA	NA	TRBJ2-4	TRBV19	TGTGCCAGTAGCCCCTCCTCGGGGGGCGGGGGTTTAGCCAAAAACATTCAGTACTTC	CASSPSSGGGGLAKNIQYF
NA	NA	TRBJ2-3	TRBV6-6	TGTGCCAGCAGATGGACAAGCCGCACAGATACGCAGTATTTT	CASRWTSRTDTQYF
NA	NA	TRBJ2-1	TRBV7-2	TGTGCCAGCAGCTTAGATCCAGGGTCCTACAATGAGCAGTTCTTC	CASSLDPGSYNEQFF
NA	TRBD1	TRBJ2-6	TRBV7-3	TGTGCCAGCAGGACCACAGGGGTTGGGGCCAACGTCCTGACTTTC	CASRTTGVGANVLTF
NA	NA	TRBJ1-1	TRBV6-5	TGTGCCAGCAGTTACTACCCGGGTGGGGTAAGCACTGAAGCTTTCTTT	CASSYYPGGVSTEAFF
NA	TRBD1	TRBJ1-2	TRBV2	TGTGCCAGCAGGCGACAGGGGGGCTATGGCTACACCTTC	CASRRQGGYGYTF
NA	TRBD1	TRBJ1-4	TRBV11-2	TGTGCCAGCAGCACTCAAGGGGGCCCTAATGAAAAACTGTTTTTT	CASSTQGGPNEKLFF
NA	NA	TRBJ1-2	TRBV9	TGTGCCAGCAGCCCACCTGGGGGGGGATCCTATGGCTACACCTTC	CASSPPGGGSYGYTF
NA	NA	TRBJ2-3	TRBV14	TGTGCCAGCAGCCAAGTATCATTGGTAGGAAGCACAGATACGCAGTATTTT	CASSQVSLVGSTDTQYF
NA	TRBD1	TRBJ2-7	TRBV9	TGTGCCAGCAGCCCTCGGACAGGGGACTACGAGCAGTACTTC	CASSPRTGDYEQYF
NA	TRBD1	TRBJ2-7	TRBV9	TGTGCCAGCAGCGTAGCCGATGACAGGGTTTCGTCCTACGAGCAGTACTTC	CASSVADDRVSSYEQYF
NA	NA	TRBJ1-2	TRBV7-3	TGTGCCAGCAGCTTAAGAGGAGACTATGGCTACACCTTC	CASSLRGDYGYTF
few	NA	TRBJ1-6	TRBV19	TGTGCCAGTAGTATCGGACAGTCCGGTTCACCCCTCCACTTT	CASSIGQSGSPLHF